The clone carrying this T cell receptor beta chain was recorded at least ten times. Its specificity is unknown. HTBI primers from iRepertoire and Arm-PCR of CDR3 regions yielded the TCR beta libraries. In TCRdb, the multiplex PCR reads were re-called with MiXCR into one record per CDR3 protein. The sample includes about 470,000 distinct CDR3 sequences, around a fifth of them seen just once. The data stem from a study of regulatory T cells in long-lasting Graves disease. Study details: Over 5 years on antithyroid drugs plus positive TSH receptor antibodies marked Graves' disease as persistent. Whole-study findings and limits: Patients whose Graves' disease persisted exhibited lower TCR diversity than those newly diagnosed. Persistent patients shared some 2,900 public clonotypes among themselves. Newly diagnosed patients shared fewer, at about a thousand.

Trimming shortened V by 3 bases and J by 7 bases, and 9 bases separated the two germline ends. The CDR3 runs to 13 residues. The germline CDR1 and CDR2 sequences are MNHEY and SMNVEV (reference sequence). This sample's time point: persistent/refractory GD, antithyroid drugs over 5 years with positive TRAb. From PBMCs, RNA was extracted and then used to make the TCR library. This receptor was taken from a female donor with Graves disease. The V and J genes are TRBV27 and TRBJ1-4; D not resolved. Material: peripheral blood mononuclear cells (PBMCs), obtained when the disease was refractory, from a patient treated with antithyroid drugs. In nucleotides, the CDR3 is TGTGCCAGCAGTTTGACTAGACGTGAAAAACTGTTTTTT. It is translated as CASSLTRREKLFF.